The 10 T cell receptor beta chains below all came from one sample that was sequenced in a study of tumor and adjacent non-tumor tissue in lung cancer. RNA was extracted from bulk tissue without any cell sorting. Three rounds of nested PCR, following a modified ARM-PCR protocol, produced the TCRbeta library. TCRdb called the multiplex PCR reads again in MiXCR, with one record for every CDR3 protein. Here the sample spans tens of thousands of distinct CDR3 sequences, less than 80% being singletons. The material sequenced was lung tumor tissue. The source is a man aged 55 to 70 with non-small cell lung cancer.

Concerning this clonotype itself: A read error may account for a junction end that differs from germline. The rearrangement links TRBV11-3 to TRBJ2-6; no firm D call. CDR3 length: 15 residues. Germline V gene data show CDR1 as SGHNT and CDR2 as YENEEA. The CDR3 region has the DNA TGTGCCAGCAGCCAACAGAGTTCTGGTGCCAACGTCCTGACATTC. Amino acids: CASSQQSSGANVLTF.

On this clonotype: A junction boundary mismatches the germline segment, possibly from a read error. J is TRBJ2-5 and V is TRBV11-3, with TRBD1 identical over 12 bases. The CDR3 is 17 residues long. Germline V gene data show CDR1 as SGHNT and CDR2 as YENEEA. CDR3 sequence: CASSTLQGQGAEETQYF. DNA for the CDR3: TGTGCCAGCAGCACCCTGCAGGGACAGGGGGCTGAGGAAACCCAGTACTTT.

With regard to this clonotype: Since a much larger clone is just one base distant, this may be a read error. The CDR3 DNA reads TGTGCCAGCAGGCGGGCCAACACCGGGGAGCTGCTTTTT. Translating it yields CASRRANTGELLF. The chain is built from TRBV6-1 and TRBJ2-2; perhaps TRBD2 as D (5 bases). CDR3 length equals 13 residues. From germline, CDR1 is MNHNS and CDR2 SASEGT.

About this clonotype: One end of the junction does not line up with germline, which may come from a read error. CDR3 protein: CATCLSIDTQYF. The CDR3 bases are TGTGCCACCTGCCTAAGCATAGATACGCAGTATTTT. This rearrangement joins TRBV28 to TRBJ2-3; D not resolved. The CDR3 spans 12 residues. CDR1 is MDHEN and CDR2 is SYDVKM in the germline V gene.

This sequence joins TRBV12-3 or TRBV12-4 and TRBJ1-1; maybe TRBD1 (5 bases). The CDR3 is 14 amino acids. V lost 5 bases to trimming and J lost 4 bases, with 14 bases between them. CDR3 DNA sequence: TGTGCCAGCAGTCTCTCCGGGGGGGTCACTGAAGCTTTCTTT. Translation gives CASSLSGGVTEAFF.

Notes on this clonotype: A read error may produce the germline difference seen at one junction end. This sequence joins TRBV4-1 and TRBJ1-5; possible D gene TRBD1, 6 bases. There are 15 residues in the CDR3. The germline V gene has CDR1 MGHRA and CDR2 YSYEKL. The CDR3: CTSSQDQGSNQTQHF. DNA for the CDR3: TGCACCAGCAGCCAAGATCAGGGGAGCAATCAGACCCAGCATTTT.

As to this clonotype: The CDR3 ends on some other residue instead of the conserved phenylalanine or tryptophan, so this is likely a read error. The chain has TRBV28 and TRBJ2-3; 9 positions agree with TRBD1. Germline CDR1 is MDHEN and CDR2 is SYDVKM. The CDR3 is 14 residues long. CDR3 residues: CASRVWTGADTQYL. The CDR3 DNA reads as TGTGCCAGCAGGGTGTGGACAGGGGCAGATACACAGTATTTG.

As concerns this clonotype: The final CDR3 position lacks the conserved phenylalanine or tryptophan, pointing to a likely read error. J is TRBJ2-2 and V is TRBV6-5; 9 positions agree with TRBD1. The CDR3 runs to 14 residues. V shed 8 bases and J 9 bases; nucleotides not matched to a gene: 10. Germline CDR1 and CDR2: MNHEY and SVGAGI. CDR3 coding DNA: TGTGCCAGCGGTTTCTCACAGGGGGCCCGGGAGCTGTTTTCT. It codes for CASGFSQGARELFS.

Note on this clonotype: Given the absence of the conserved phenylalanine or tryptophan at the CDR3 end, a read error is likely. The DNA is omitted, as the CDR3 cannot be located on it reliably, and the CDR3 follows TCRdb's listing. The chain uses TRBV11-2 and TRBJ2-1; the table's D gene call, TRBD2, was not cross checked with the DNA. CDR1 SGHAT and CDR2 FQNNGV come from the germline V gene. Ends included, the CDR3 has 15 residues. The CDR3 sequence: CTSSSRTSGYNEQFS.

This clonotype has a count of ten or more. One base away lies a much larger clone, so this may be a sequencing read error. The chain links TRBV20-1 to TRBJ2-3, with 9 bases aligning to TRBD2. The germline gives CDR1 DFQATT, CDR2 SNEGSKA (reference sequence). The CDR3 is made up of 14 amino acids. The junction had 9 bases not matched to a gene; V was cut back by 3 bases and J by 8 bases. The CDR3 DNA reads TGCAGTGCTAGCCCTAGCGGGGTTCCAGGTACGCAGTATTTT. It codes for CSASPSGVPGTQYF.